The 3 T cell receptor beta chains below all came from one sample that was sequenced in a study of neoadjuvant anti-PD-1 for oral cavity cancer. Sequenced by immunoSEQ multiplex PCR; TCRdb stores in-frame clones only, minus some. This sample yields approximately 13,000 clones, of which 65% to 75% are seen a single time; just over 2% belongs to the top ten. The specimen was PBMCs, collected before nivolumab (anti-PD-1) treatment. Source of these receptors: a person between 40 and 79 years old with oral cavity squamous cell carcinoma.

The chain recombines TRBV11-2 with TRBJ1-1; perhaps TRBD1 as D (5 bases). The germline V and J ends were trimmed by 4 bases and 1 base, with 13 bases remaining between them. Germline V gives CDR1 SGHAT, CDR2 FQNNGV. This CDR3 contains 15 residues. CDR3 nucleotides: TGTGCCAGCAGCTCCCAGGGAGGGGCGAACACTGAAGCTTTCTTT. It yields the protein CASSSQGGANTEAFF.

This clone turned up a few times. The rearrangement joins TRBV27 to TRBJ1-1; 9 nucleotides align to TRBD1. Losses at the gene ends were 3 bases for V and 2 bases for J; bases not matched to a gene: 7. The CDR3 loop spans 16 amino acids. Germline CDR1 MNHEY, CDR2 SMNVEV (reference sequence). DNA for the CDR3: TGTGCCAGCAGTTTTCTATCACAGGGGGCAAACACTGAAGCTTTCTTT. It yields the protein CASSFLSQGANTEAFF.

The chain links TRBV6-1 to TRBJ1-1; no clear D. The germline V and J ends were trimmed by 4 bases and 2 bases, with 8 bases remaining between them. This CDR3 is 13 amino acids long. Germline-derived CDR1 and CDR2 are MNHNS and SASEGT. The DNA of the CDR3 is TGTGCCAGCAGTGTAGAGAGTAACACTGAAGCTTTCTTT. Its translation is CASSVESNTEAFF.